A selection of T cell receptor beta chains follows, all from one sample in a study of STAT3 mutations in large granular lymphocyte leukemia. Clones were sequenced by immunoSEQ multiplex PCR, and TCRdb holds only the in-frame ones, with some missing. The table records 20,000 to 30,000 clones, about 95% of them present only once. The source material was peripheral blood mononuclear cells. The receptors originated from a man aged 40-49 years with T-cell large granular lymphocyte leukemia. Some clones in this sample may be carry-over from other donors' samples. Each CDR3 is given with its conserved first and last residue. D genes are given only for firm matches. Clone size, where shown, is once, few, many, or a class for clones that have expanded.

v_gene	j_gene	abundance	d_gene	CDR3nt	CDR3aa
TRBV29-1	TRBJ2-3	once	.	TGCAGCGTTGACGTCCGCGAGGGCACAGATACGCAGTATTTT	CSVDVREGTDTQYF
TRBV18	TRBJ2-5	.	.	TGTGCCAGCTCCTTAGCGTACGAAGAGACCCAGTACTTC	CASSLAYEETQYF
TRBV19	TRBJ1-6	.	TRBD1	TGTGCCAGTGGGACAGGTGATAATTCACCCCTCCACTTT	CASGTGDNSPLHF
TRBV7-2	TRBJ1-1	.	TRBD1	TGTGCCAGCAGCCCGAAGAGGACAGGGGGTGGGAGGGGCACTGAAGCTTTCTTT	CASSPKRTGGGRGTEAFF
TRBV6-5	TRBJ1-4	once	.	TGTGCCAGCAGTCCCCCCGGCACTTCTTTTGAAAAACTGTTTTTT	CASSPPGTSFEKLFF
TRBV6-1	TRBJ1-1	.	.	TGTGCCAGCAGTGAAGCTTGGGCCAACACTGAAGCTTTCTTT	CASSEAWANTEAFF
TRBV18	TRBJ1-5	.	.	TGTGCCAGCTCGGGGAATCACAATCAGCCCCAGCATTTT	CASSGNHNQPQHF
TRBV5-1	TRBJ2-1	.	.	TGCGCCAGCAGCTTGGGCCGGAACAATGAGCAGTTCTTC	CASSLGRNNEQFF
TRBV4-2	TRBJ1-1	.	TRBD1	TGTGCCAGCAGCCAAGGACCTCAGGGGGCGTTT	CASSQGPQGAF
TRBV19	TRBJ2-7	.	TRBD1	TGTGCCAGTAGTCGGACAGGGGCCTTCTGGGAGCAGTACTTC	CASSRTGAFWEQYF
TRBV30	TRBJ2-7	once	.	TGTGCCTGGAGTAGGTCAGGGGGGTACGAGCAGTACTTC	CAWSRSGGYEQYF
TRBV18	TRBJ1-2	.	.	TGTGCCAGCTCACCGGCAAAGGGAGAAAACTATGGCTACACCTTC	CASSPAKGENYGYTF
TRBV5-3	TRBJ1-3	once	.	TGTGCCAGAAGCTTGGCCGCCTTAGCCGGAAACACCATATATTTT	CARSLAALAGNTIYF
TRBV7-9	TRBJ2-1	.	.	TGTGCCAGCAGCTTCTCCTCCTACAATGAGCAGTTCTTC	CASSFSSYNEQFF
TRBV7-6	TRBJ2-7	.	.	TGTGCCAGCAGCTTAGATGCAGGGGACTACGAGCAGTACTTC	CASSLDAGDYEQYF
TRBV30	TRBJ1-5	.	TRBD1	TGTGCCTGGGCCCTCGGGACAGGGAGTGAGCCCCAGCATTTT	CAWALGTGSEPQHF
TRBV9	TRBJ1-5	.	.	TGTGCCAGCAGCGTGACCGGAGATAGCAATCAGCCCCAGCATTTT	CASSVTGDSNQPQHF
TRBV4-3	TRBJ1-2	.	TRBD1	TGCGCCAGCAACCCTGGGACAGGGGACCCCTTCTATGGCTACACCTTC	CASNPGTGDPFYGYTF
TRBV18	TRBJ1-1	.	.	TGTGCCAGCTCACCACCCGAGCTGAGAACTGAAGCTTTCTTT	CASSPPELRTEAFF
TRBV23-1	TRBJ2-7	.	.	TGCGCCAGCAGCCGACACAGGGTGTCCTACGAGCAGTACTTC	CASSRHRVSYEQYF
TRBV29-1	TRBJ2-4	once	.	TGCAGCGTTGTGGCAGTACTAGCCAAAAACATTCAGTACTTC	CSVVAVLAKNIQYF
TRBV19	TRBJ2-2	.	TRBD2	TGTGCCAGTAGTCTAGCGGGGGTGGGAGCCGGGGAGCTGTTTTTT	CASSLAGVGAGELFF
TRBV6-5	TRBJ2-7	.	.	TGTGCCAGCAGTAGGGACGGCTACGAGCAGTACTTC	CASSRDGYEQYF
TRBV30	TRBJ1-2	.	TRBD1	TGTGCCTGGGGGAACACAGGGGATGGCTACACCTTC	CAWGNTGDGYTF
TRBV5-8	TRBJ2-3	.	.	TGTGCCAGCAGCTTGGAGGGGGGGAACACAGATACGCAGTATTTT	CASSLEGGNTDTQYF
TRBV4-3	TRBJ2-2	.	.	TGCGCCAGCAGCCCCCAGGGAAGGAACACCGGGGAGCTGTTTTTT	CASSPQGRNTGELFF
TRBV11-3	TRBJ2-3	once	TRBD1	TGTGCCAGCAGCTCGCCGGGACAGGGAACAGATACGCAGTATTTT	CASSSPGQGTDTQYF
TRBV5-6	TRBJ2-7	.	.	TGTGCCAGCGCGCCAGGGCAGGGGGGCTACGAGCAGTACTTC	CASAPGQGGYEQYF
TRBV6-6	TRBJ2-2	.	.	TGTGCCAGCAGTCCCGGGAAGGGCGGGGAGCTGTTTTTT	CASSPGKGGELFF
TRBV7-9	TRBJ2-7	.	TRBD1	TGTGCCAGCAGCTTATGGAACAGGGGTGACGAGCAGTACTTC	CASSLWNRGDEQYF
TRBV19	TRBJ1-5	.	.	TGTGCCAGTAGTGACGTTAGCAATCAGCCCCAGCATTTT	CASSDVSNQPQHF
TRBV7-2	TRBJ1-1	.	.	TGTGCCAGCACTCGGGAAGGGAACACTGAAGCTTTCTTT	CASTREGNTEAFF
TRBV9	TRBJ1-5	.	TRBD1	TGTGCCAGCAGCCCAGCAGGGGGTTTCCAGCCCCAGCATTTT	CASSPAGGFQPQHF
TRBV18	TRBJ1-4	.	.	TGTGCCAGCTCACCAGATTCACTAAGGGGCGAAAAACTGTTTTTT	CASSPDSLRGEKLFF
TRBV7-2	TRBJ1-5	.	.	TGTGCCAGCAGCTTGAACAGCAATCAGCCCCAGCATTTT	CASSLNSNQPQHF
TRBV4-3	TRBJ1-1	.	.	TGCGCCAGCAGCCCCACGACAGGAATGGGCACTGAAGCTTTCTTT	CASSPTTGMGTEAFF
TRBV14	TRBJ2-7	.	.	TGTGCCAGCAGCCAACGTACCGTGGGAGGACCCTACGAGCAGTACTTC	CASSQRTVGGPYEQYF
TRBV2	TRBJ1-2	.	.	TGTGCCAGCAGCCTCCAGGGAGCTAACTATGGCTACACCTTC	CASSLQGANYGYTF
TRBV18	TRBJ1-4	.	.	TGTGCCAGCTCACCTGAGAGATCAACTAATGAAAAACTGTTTTTT	CASSPERSTNEKLFF
TRBV5-6	TRBJ2-1	.	TRBD1	TGTGCCAGCAGCCGGACAGGATTAGGCAATGAGCAGTTCTTC	CASSRTGLGNEQFF
TRBV5-6	TRBJ2-3	.	TRBD2	TGTGCCAGCAGCTTGGAAACGACTAGCGGGGGTGGCACAGATACGCAGTATTTT	CASSLETTSGGGTDTQYF
TRBV7-9	TRBJ2-2	.	TRBD1	TGTGCCAGCAGTCTTAATTTCAGGGGGCCTAAGGCCGGGGAGCTGTTTTTT	CASSLNFRGPKAGELFF
TRBV10-3	TRBJ1-2	.	.	TGTGCCATCAGTGACAGGGTTGACTATGGCTACACCTTC	CAISDRVDYGYTF
TRBV7-8	TRBJ2-7	few	.	TGTGCCAGCAGCCTTGGGTTTGGGGGACCCGGCGAGCAGTACTTC	CASSLGFGGPGEQYF
TRBV19	TRBJ1-1	.	.	TGTGCCAGTAGTATGAGGGGACAGAACACTGAAGCTTTCTTT	CASSMRGQNTEAFF
TRBV7-8	TRBJ1-3	once	TRBD1	TGTGCCAGCAGCCAGGGGGCGGCCCGCTCTGGAAACACCATATATTTT	CASSQGAARSGNTIYF